The 15 T cell receptor beta chains below come from one sample, sequenced in a study of PD-L1 blockade in urothelial cancer. Repertoires were generated with immunoSEQ multiplex PCR, while TCRdb's copy carries only in-frame clones and drops some. This table holds about 86,000 clones, 85% found once. Indicated time point: pretreatment peripheral blood. The material sequenced was PBMCs, taken around atezolizumab (anti-PD-L1) treatment. These receptors were obtained from a man in his sixties with urothelial cancer.

V is TRBV5-1 and J is TRBJ2-5; D ambiguous. The CDR3 totals 14 residues. The germline V and J ends were trimmed by 0 bases and 5 bases, with 11 bases remaining between them. Germline CDR1 SGHRS, CDR2 YFSETQ. CDR3 loop: CASSLDGRRETQYF. The CDR3 bases are TGCGCCAGCAGCTTGGACGGCCGGCGGGAGACCCAGTACTTC. Complete variable domain (other parts from reference TRBV5-1 and TRBJ2-5): KAGVTQTPRYLIKTRGQQVTLSCSPISGHRSVSWYQQTPGQGLQFLFEYFSETQRNKGNFPGRFSGRQFSNSRSEMNVSTLELGDSALYLCASSLDGRRETQYFGPGTRLLVL.

This sequence joins TRBV7-8 and TRBJ1-1; a possible D gene is TRBD1 (6 bases). Trimming pared 4 bases from V and 8 bases from J, leaving 14 bases between. This CDR3 is 13 amino acids long. The germline V gene encodes CDR1 SGHVS and CDR2 FQNEAQ. The DNA of the CDR3 is TGTGCCAGCAGCTCAGCCCCAGGGGTGGAAGCTTTCTTT. This codes for CASSSAPGVEAFF.

The chain employs TRBV11-1 and TRBJ2-7, with D possibly being TRBD1 (6 bases). Trimming removed 3 bases at V and 4 bases at J, with 19 bases between. Germline V gene data show CDR1 as SGHAT and CDR2 as FQDESV (reference sequence). The CDR3 extends over 16 amino acids. The CDR3 DNA sequence: TGTGCCAGCAGCTTTAAGCAGGGGACAAAACCATACGAGCAGTACTTC. Translating it yields CASSFKQGTKPYEQYF.

This chain links TRBV7-9 with TRBJ2-3; possible D gene TRBD2, 7 bases. Germline V gives CDR1 SEHNR, CDR2 FQNEAQ (reference sequence). V was clipped by 5 bases and J by 6 bases, with 15 bases between them. There are 14 residues in the CDR3. The CDR3 nucleotides read TGTGCCAGCAGCCTGGGCGGGGGCTCGGATACGCAGTATTTT. Protein: CASSLGGGSDTQYF.

The chain links TRBV7-8 to TRBJ1-5, with D perhaps matching TRBD1 (6 bases). V was pared by 2 bases and J by 0 bases, with 14 bases between. The CDR3 length is 17 residues. Germline values: CDR1 SGHVS, CDR2 FQNEAQ. The CDR3 DNA reads TGTGCCAGCAGCTTAACCTTTGGACAGAGTAGCAATCAGCCCCAGCATTTT. Amino acids: CASSLTFGQSSNQPQHF.

The chain has TRBV6-6 and TRBJ2-1; D is perhaps TRBD1 (6 bases). The CDR3 length is 15 residues. Looked up from germline, CDR1 is MNHNY and CDR2 is SVGAGI (reference sequence). Between the trimmed V and J ends, which lost 6 bases and 6 bases, there was a span of 18 bases. The CDR3 DNA sequence: TGTGCCAGCAGAACCATAGGGACACTCTCCAATGAGCAGTTCTTC. Translated, it gives CASRTIGTLSNEQFF.

This clone showed up just once. This chain uses TRBV29-1 with TRBJ2-3; 9 nucleotides align to TRBD1. This CDR3 region has 14 residues. Germline-derived CDR1 and CDR2 are SQVTM and ANQGSEA. V was pared by 3 bases and J by 4 bases, with 5 bases of the junction left unmatched. CDR3 loop: CSVDNRGLSDTQYF. CDR3 bases: TGCAGCGTTGACAACAGGGGGCTGTCAGATACGCAGTATTTT.

This chain uses TRBV6-5 with TRBJ2-6, with D perhaps matching TRBD1 (6 bases). With 4 bases removed from V and 2 bases from J, the gap between germline ends came to 12 bases. This CDR3 is built from 16 residues. CDR1 is MNHEY and CDR2 is SVGAGI in the germline V gene. The chain's CDR3 is CASSLVQGAGANVLTF. CDR3 DNA sequence: TGTGCCAGCAGTTTAGTACAGGGCGCTGGGGCCAACGTCCTGACTTTC.

This clone was found once. The chain carries TRBV7-8 and TRBJ2-7; maybe TRBD1 (7 bases). Deletions cut 4 bases from V and 5 bases from J, with 9 bases between. CDR1 is SGHVS and CDR2 is FQNEAQ in the germline V gene. The CDR3 is made up of 12 amino acids. CDR3: CASSSRGDEQYF. The CDR3 DNA reads TGTGCCAGCAGCTCCAGGGGGGACGAGCAGTACTTC.

J is TRBJ2-2 and V is TRBV11-3; tentative D call: TRBD2 (5 bases). The V end was cut by 1 base, the J end by 1 base, with 7 bases between. This CDR3 is built from 15 residues. CDR1 is SGHNT, CDR2 YENEEA, per germline. The CDR3 DNA reads TGTGCCAGCAGCTTAGGACGGGGGAACACCGGGGAGCTGTTTTTT. Translation gives CASSLGRGNTGELFF.

The V call is TRBV4-3, the J call TRBJ2-1; 11 bases match TRBD2. The trim removed 6 bases at V and 0 bases at J, leaving 4 bases unmatched. Germline values: CDR1 LGHNA, CDR2 YSLEER. The CDR3 runs 16 residues. The CDR3 bases are TGCGCCAGCAGGCCGGGGACTAGCGGCTCCTACAATGAGCAGTTCTTC. It yields the protein CASRPGTSGSYNEQFF.

V gene TRBV13 combines with J gene TRBJ2-1; 15 nucleotides agree with TRBD2. Germline CDR1 reads PRHDT; CDR2 reads FYEKMQ (reference sequence). J lost 2 bases, V lost 5 bases, and 4 bases had no gene match. The CDR3 has 17 residues. CDR3 sequence: CASSLGLAGGTYNEQFF. Written as DNA, the CDR3 is TGTGCCAGCAGCCTCGGACTAGCGGGGGGGACCTACAATGAGCAGTTCTTC. Variable domain in full (rest from reference TRBV13 and TRBJ2-1): AAGVIQSPRHLIKEKRETATLKCYPIPRHDTVYWYQQGPGQDPQFLISFYEKMQSDKGSIPDRFSAQQFSDYHSELNMSSLELGDSALYFCASSLGLAGGTYNEQFFGPGTRLTVL.

The V gene is TRBV6-6, the J gene TRBJ2-7; TRBD2 aligns across 10 bases. Germline V gives CDR1 MNHNY, CDR2 SVGAGI (reference sequence). The CDR3 consists of 16 residues. J lost 0 bases, V lost 2 bases, and 4 bases had no gene match. In nucleotides, the CDR3 is TGTGCCAGCAGTTACCTAGCGGGGGCCCCCTCCTACGAGCAGTACTTC. Translated, it gives CASSYLAGAPSYEQYF.

This chain uses TRBV7-3 with TRBJ2-1; D is perhaps TRBD2 (5 bases). The CDR3 spans 14 residues. CDR1 and CDR2 (germline): SGHTA, FQGTGA. V dropped 3 bases and J dropped 8 bases, with 14 bases sitting between them. The CDR3 region is CASSFHPEEDEQFF. CDR3 DNA sequence: TGTGCCAGCAGCTTCCACCCGGAGGAGGATGAGCAGTTCTTC.

A few counts support this clone. CDR3 in DNA: TGCAGCGTTGGGGCACCCGATAGCAATCAGCCCCAGCATTTT. Its translation: CSVGAPDSNQPQHF. The chain joins TRBV29-1 to TRBJ1-5; D is uncertain. V gave up 4 bases and J gave up 0 bases, with 10 bases separating them. This CDR3 is 14 amino acids long. Germline V gene lookup returns CDR1 SQVTM and CDR2 ANQGSEA.